This TCR beta chain stems from a study of human T cells and chemical hapten exposure. Study summary: Upper back patch tests used 0.01% DPC, scored after 6 days.

A single record per CDR3 protein comes from TCRdb applying MiXCR to the RACE reads. This table has about 71,000 distinct CDR3 sequences, around 10% appearing once. Time point defined: patch test 1, 2 weeks after DPC sensitization. Treatment in this sample: therapeutic diphenylcyclopropenone sensitization with weekly scalp DPC. Phlebotomy was performed prior to application of every patch test. This clonotype showed up many times. The sequence derives from a middle-aged woman with alopecia areata. Some clones in this sample may be carry-over from other donors' samples. Sequencing was performed on whole blood, taken in connection with sensitization to the hapten diphenylcyclopropenone (DPC).

The CDR3 bases are TGTGCCAGTAGTATTGAAATGGGAACCCTCCACTTT. Residues: CASSIEMGTLHF. The genes are TRBV7-9 and TRBJ1-6; no clear D gene. V was trimmed by 9 bases and J by 14 bases, leaving 17 bases between them. Germline loops: CDR1 SEHNR, CDR2 FQNEAQ (reference sequence). The length of the CDR3 is 12 residues.